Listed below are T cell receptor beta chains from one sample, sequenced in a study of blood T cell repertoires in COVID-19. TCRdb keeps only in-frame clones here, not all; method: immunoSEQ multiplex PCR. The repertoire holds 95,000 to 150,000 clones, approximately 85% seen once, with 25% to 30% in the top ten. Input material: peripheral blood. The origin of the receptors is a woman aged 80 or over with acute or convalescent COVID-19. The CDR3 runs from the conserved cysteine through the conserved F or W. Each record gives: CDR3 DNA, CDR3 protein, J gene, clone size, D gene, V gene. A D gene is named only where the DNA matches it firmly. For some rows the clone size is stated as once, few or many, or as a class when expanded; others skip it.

TGCGCCAGCAGCTTGGTGGCCGCGGGGGGTTATGGCTACACCTTC	CASSLVAAGGYGYTF	TRBJ1-2	NA	NA	TRBV5-1
TGTGCCAGCAGTCTGGGACAGGGTTTTGGCAATGAGCAGTTCTTC	CASSLGQGFGNEQFF	TRBJ2-1	few	TRBD1	TRBV6-6
TGTGCCAGCAGGGACAATACAGGGGGCAGCCCGACTGAAGCTTTCTTT	CASRDNTGGSPTEAFF	TRBJ1-1	NA	TRBD1	TRBV2
TGTGCCAGCAGTCAGACAGGGGCCTATTCACCCCTCCACTTT	CASSQTGAYSPLHF	TRBJ1-6	NA	TRBD1	TRBV25-1
TGTGCCACCAAAGGGCAGGGTCCTATGGAAGAGACCCAGTACTTC	CATKGQGPMEETQYF	TRBJ2-5	few	NA	TRBV24-1
TGTGCCAGCAGTTTACTAGCGGGGGCTTGGGAGACCCAGTACTTC	CASSLLAGAWETQYF	TRBJ2-5	NA	TRBD2	TRBV27
TGTGCCAGCAGCTTGGGAGGGACAGCTGGAAACACCATATATTTT	CASSLGGTAGNTIYF	TRBJ1-3	NA	TRBD1	TRBV5-4
TGTGCCAGCAGTGTAATTGTTGGACAGGGGGCGCGCGGCTACACCTTC	CASSVIVGQGARGYTF	TRBJ1-2	few	TRBD1	TRBV6-1
TGTGCCAGCAGCTTAGATATCGGTCCACCCCTCCACTTT	CASSLDIGPPLHF	TRBJ1-6	NA	NA	TRBV11-2
TGTGCCAGCAGCTTCCAGCGGGGACTTAATGAGCAGTTCTTC	CASSFQRGLNEQFF	TRBJ2-1	NA	TRBD2	TRBV7-9
TGTGCCAGCAGCGTATACGGAGACTATGGCTACACCTTC	CASSVYGDYGYTF	TRBJ1-2	once	NA	TRBV9
TGTGCCAGCTCACCACGAGGCCCCTACGAGCAGTACTTC	CASSPRGPYEQYF	TRBJ2-7	NA	NA	TRBV18
TGTGCCAGCAGTTCAGGGTCAACAGGGGCTTTCTTT	CASSSGSTGAFF	TRBJ1-1	NA	NA	TRBV6-5
TGTGCCAGCAGCTCCCTAGCGGGGGGCCCGTACGAGCAGTACTTC	CASSSLAGGPYEQYF	TRBJ2-7	NA	TRBD2	TRBV7-2
TGTGCCAGCAGCTTAGTGGCGGGGACAGTCCATTCACCCCTCCACTTT	CASSLVAGTVHSPLHF	TRBJ1-6	few	TRBD1	TRBV7-2
TGTGCCAGCAGCCCTGCCAACGCGGGATCGCCCCAGCATTTT	CASSPANAGSPQHF	TRBJ1-5	NA	NA	TRBV7-9
TGTGCCAGCAGCTCCTTGACAGGGGAACAGCCCCAGCATTTT	CASSSLTGEQPQHF	TRBJ1-5	NA	TRBD1	TRBV7-2
TGTGCCAGCAGCCAAGTTAGTGGGCCGTCACCCCTCCACTTT	CASSQVSGPSPLHF	TRBJ1-6	NA	NA	TRBV3-1/TRBV3-2
TGCGCCAGCAGCTTGTTAACAGGTAGCAATCAGCCCCAGCATTTT	CASSLLTGSNQPQHF	TRBJ1-5	NA	NA	TRBV5-1
TGTGCCAGCTCACCCGGCGGGGGTGACTATGGCTACACCTTC	CASSPGGGDYGYTF	TRBJ1-2	NA	NA	TRBV18
TGTGCCAGCAGTCCGGAGGGGACAGGGAGCGGCTACACCTTC	CASSPEGTGSGYTF	TRBJ1-2	NA	TRBD1	TRBV2
TGTGCCAGCAGTTTAGGCGGGGGTGCGGGTCAGCCCCAGCATTTT	CASSLGGGAGQPQHF	TRBJ1-5	NA	NA	TRBV28
TGCGCCAGCAGCTTGGTAGGGACAGGGGGTCACTATGGCTACACCTTC	CASSLVGTGGHYGYTF	TRBJ1-2	NA	TRBD1	TRBV5-1
TGTGCCACCAGTGAACGGGCGGGACCGGAAGCTTTCTTT	CATSERAGPEAFF	TRBJ1-1	NA	NA	TRBV24-1
TGTGCCAGCAGCTCTCGGACTAGCGGGGCCACAGATACGCAGTATTTT	CASSSRTSGATDTQYF	TRBJ2-3	NA	TRBD2	TRBV5-4
TGTGCCAGCTCCCGGGGGGAGCTGGAGACCCAGTACTTC	CASSRGELETQYF	TRBJ2-5	NA	TRBD2	TRBV9
TGTGCCAGCAGCCCCTCCCCGGCGGGGACAGTCTATGGCTACACCTTC	CASSPSPAGTVYGYTF	TRBJ1-2	few	TRBD1	TRBV7-2
TGCGCCAGCAGGGGACTGAACAATCAGCCCCAGCATTTT	CASRGLNNQPQHF	TRBJ1-5	NA	NA	TRBV10-2
TGTGCCAGCAGCAGGGGGGGACAGGGTACAGATACGCAGTATTTT	CASSRGGQGTDTQYF	TRBJ2-3	NA	TRBD1	TRBV7-9
TGTGCCAGCAGTTCCCCCAGGGTGGATGGCACAGATACGCAGTATTTT	CASSSPRVDGTDTQYF	TRBJ2-3	NA	NA	TRBV28
TGTGCCAGCAGCTTATTAGGGGTGAACACTGAAGCTTTCTTT	CASSLLGVNTEAFF	TRBJ1-1	once	NA	TRBV7-9
TGTGCCAGCAGCGTCGAGGGGGTGACTAATGAAAAACTGTTTTTT	CASSVEGVTNEKLFF	TRBJ1-4	NA	NA	TRBV9
TGTGCCAGCAGCTTACTAGGTTCTAGCAATCAGCCCCAGCATTTT	CASSLLGSSNQPQHF	TRBJ1-5	NA	NA	TRBV7-2
TGCGCCAGCAGTGCACAGGGTACGGCTAATGAAAAACTGTTTTTT	CASSAQGTANEKLFF	TRBJ1-4	NA	NA	TRBV5-1
TGTGCCAGCAGCCAAGGTTACCAGGGCTCTGAAGCTTTCTTT	CASSQGYQGSEAFF	TRBJ1-1	NA	NA	TRBV14
TGTGCCATCAGTGAGTCGACTTGGACAGTCAACACTGAAGCTTTCTTT	CAISESTWTVNTEAFF	TRBJ1-1	once	NA	TRBV10-3
TGCGCCAGCAGCCCAGGGGGACAGAACACCGGGGAGCTGTTTTTT	CASSPGGQNTGELFF	TRBJ2-2	NA	TRBD1	TRBV5-1